This TCR beta chain was obtained from a study of vaccination effects on CD4 cells after COVID-19. Study-wide background: Samples were taken post-vaccine, and their median timing was 72 days after the second dose. Regarding the study as a whole: Few convalescent patients and no early post-infection timepoints were included in the study. Clones arising from infection and from vaccination showed marked clonal contraction late after vaccination.

Sequencing in the ViraFEST assay came after antigen-specific CD4+ T cells had been expanded with viral peptide pools, which were used to stimulate PBMC. The culture ran for roughly 10 days before CD4+ T cells were isolated. Vaccination of participants consisted of two doses of either the BNT162b2 or mRNA-1273 vaccine. Every well got 1.5 million to 2.5 million PBMC, which were grown with around 10 IU/ml IL-2 and about 9.7 ug/ml peptides. Looked up from germline, CDR1 is MNHEY and CDR2 is SVGAGI. The CDR3 totals 16 residues. The germline V and J ends were trimmed by 0 bases and 0 bases, with 8 bases remaining between them. A remark on this clone: Antigen unknown.

Sequencing was performed with immunoSEQ multiplex PCR; in TCRdb, only in-frame clones are kept and a portion is missing. This sample yields 60,000 to 90,000 clones, of which around 80% are seen a single time; 1.2% belongs to the top ten. This TCR was recovered from a human donor who received a COVID-19 vaccine. The material was CD4+ T cells from PBMCs cultured with HCoV-229E spike peptides, obtained after COVID-19 vaccination. The chain links TRBV6-5 to TRBJ1-4, with D maybe TRBD1 (5 bases). CDR3 nucleotide sequence: TGTGCCAGCAGTTACTCGGGACTGACAACTAATGAAAAACTGTTTTTT. It yields the protein CASSYSGLTTNEKLFF.